The 5 T cell receptor beta chains in this list originate from one sample, sequenced in a study of blood T cell repertoires in COVID-19. Assay: immunoSEQ multiplex PCR; the TCRdb copy retains only in-frame clones and omits some. The top ten clones hold about 8.7% of a sample with some 160,000 clones, roughly 79% of them seen once. The specimen sequenced was peripheral blood. These receptors were collected from a middle-aged man with active or convalescent COVID-19.

V is TRBV5-1 and J is TRBJ2-3; the match to TRBD1 covers 7 bases. The ends lost 0 bases at V and 0 bases at J; junction bases unmatched: 4. Germline CDR1 is SGHRS and CDR2 is YFSETQ. The CDR3 runs to 16 residues. The CDR3 region has the DNA TGCGCCAGCAGCTTGGAGGGGGCCGCTAGCACAGATACGCAGTATTTT. This sequence encodes CASSLEGAASTDTQYF.

This clone has just one count. This chain connects TRBV6-5 to TRBJ2-1; 13 bases map to TRBD2. The V gene's germline CDR1 is MNHEY and CDR2 SVGAGI. The CDR3 covers 13 residues. V shed 7 bases, J shed 15 bases, and the junction held 9 bases outside the gene matches. CDR3 sequence reads: CASNNGLAGDAFF. The CDR3 DNA reads TGTGCCAGCAATAACGGACTAGCGGGAGACGCGTTCTTC.

This clone was found a few times. In the same sample, other DNA sequences code for this CDR3. The gene calls are TRBV20-1 and TRBJ2-7; D might be TRBD2 (6 bases). Trimming pared 3 bases from V and 3 bases from J, leaving 6 bases between. The CDR3 runs 11 residues. Germline CDR1 is DFQATT and CDR2 is SNEGSKA (reference sequence). This chain's CDR3 is CSASGSYEQYF. For the CDR3, the DNA is TGCAGTGCTAGCGGGAGCTACGAGCAGTACTTC.

The V and J genes are TRBV7-8 and TRBJ2-1; 7 bases line up with TRBD2. Germline CDR1 reads SGHVS; CDR2 reads FQNEAQ. J lost 2 bases, V lost 5 bases, and 6 bases had no gene match. The CDR3 extends over 15 amino acids. CDR3 in amino acids: CASSQSGTAYNEQFF. DNA of the CDR3: TGTGCCAGCAGCCAGAGCGGGACCGCCTACAATGAGCAGTTCTTC.

The genes are TRBV7-9 and TRBJ2-5, with D perhaps matching TRBD1 (6 bases). Trimming removed 4 bases from V and 4 bases from J, with 22 bases in between. There are 17 residues in the CDR3. The V gene's germline CDR1 is SEHNR and CDR2 FQNEAQ (reference sequence). Written as DNA, the CDR3 is TGTGCCAGCAGCTCGTATGGGAGAGCAGGGGTAGGAGAGACCCAGTACTTC. This translates into CASSSYGRAGVGETQYF.